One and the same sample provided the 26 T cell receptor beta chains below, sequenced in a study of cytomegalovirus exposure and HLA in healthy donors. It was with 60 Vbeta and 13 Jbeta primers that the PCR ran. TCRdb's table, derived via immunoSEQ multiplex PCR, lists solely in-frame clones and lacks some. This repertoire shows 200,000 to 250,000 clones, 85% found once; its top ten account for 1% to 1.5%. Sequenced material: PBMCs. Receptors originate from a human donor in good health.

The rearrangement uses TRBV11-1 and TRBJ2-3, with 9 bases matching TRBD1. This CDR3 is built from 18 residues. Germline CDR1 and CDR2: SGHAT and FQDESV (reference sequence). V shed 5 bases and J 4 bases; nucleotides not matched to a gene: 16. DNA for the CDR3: TGTGCCAGCAGCCCATTGCCGGGACAGGGACCAATACCAGATACGCAGTATTTT. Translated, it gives CASSPLPGQGPIPDTQYF.

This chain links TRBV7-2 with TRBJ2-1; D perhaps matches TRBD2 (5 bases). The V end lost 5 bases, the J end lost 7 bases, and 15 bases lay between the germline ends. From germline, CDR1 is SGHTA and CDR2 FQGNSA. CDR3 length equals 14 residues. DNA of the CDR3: TGTGCCAGCAGCGTATACGGGAATGGGAATGAGCAGTTCTTC. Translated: CASSVYGNGNEQFF.

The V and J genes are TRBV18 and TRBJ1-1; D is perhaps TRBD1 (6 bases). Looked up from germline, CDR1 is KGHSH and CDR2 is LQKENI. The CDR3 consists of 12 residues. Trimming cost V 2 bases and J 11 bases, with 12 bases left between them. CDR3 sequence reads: CASSPNREGAFF. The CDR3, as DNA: TGTGCCAGCTCACCAAACAGGGAAGGGGCTTTCTTT.

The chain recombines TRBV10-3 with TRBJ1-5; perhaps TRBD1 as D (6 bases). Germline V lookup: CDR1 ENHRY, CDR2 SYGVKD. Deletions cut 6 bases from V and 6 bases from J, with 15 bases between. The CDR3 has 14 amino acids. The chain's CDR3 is CAISLDSSVQPQHF. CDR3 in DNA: TGTGCCATCAGCTTGGACAGTAGCGTTCAGCCCCAGCATTTT.

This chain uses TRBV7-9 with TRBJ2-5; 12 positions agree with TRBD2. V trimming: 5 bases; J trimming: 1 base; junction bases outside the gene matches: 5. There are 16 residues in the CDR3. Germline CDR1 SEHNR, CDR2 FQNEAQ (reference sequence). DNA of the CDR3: TGTGCCAGCAGCCCCGGACTAGCGGGAACCCAAGAGACCCAGTACTTC. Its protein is CASSPGLAGTQETQYF.

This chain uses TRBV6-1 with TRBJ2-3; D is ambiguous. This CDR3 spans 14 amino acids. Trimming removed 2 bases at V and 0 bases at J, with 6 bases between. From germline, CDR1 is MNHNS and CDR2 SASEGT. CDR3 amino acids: CASSETASTDTQYF. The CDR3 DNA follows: TGTGCCAGCAGTGAAACAGCAAGCACAGATACGCAGTATTTT.

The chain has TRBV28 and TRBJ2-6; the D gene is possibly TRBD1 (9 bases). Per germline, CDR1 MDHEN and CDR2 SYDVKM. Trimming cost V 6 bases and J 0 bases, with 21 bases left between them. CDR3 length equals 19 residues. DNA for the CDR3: TGTGCCAGCAGACGGGAGGGGACAGGGAAAACCTCTGGGGCCAACGTCCTGACTTTC. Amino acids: CASRREGTGKTSGANVLTF.

CDR3 in DNA: TGTGCCAGCAGCCCCGGCGGGACAGTGGGCAATCAGCCCCAGCATTTT. It yields the protein CASSPGGTVGNQPQHF. The chain joins TRBV21-1 to TRBJ1-5; the table calls TRBD1, which could not be checked here. TRBV21-1 is recorded as a pseudogene. CDR3 length equals 16 residues.

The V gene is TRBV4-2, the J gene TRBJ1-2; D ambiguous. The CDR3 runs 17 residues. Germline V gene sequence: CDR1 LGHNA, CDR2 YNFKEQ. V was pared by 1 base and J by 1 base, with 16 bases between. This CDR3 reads CASSQGIGGADNYGYTF. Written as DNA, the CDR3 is TGTGCCAGCAGCCAAGGTATAGGCGGAGCAGATAACTATGGCTACACCTTC.

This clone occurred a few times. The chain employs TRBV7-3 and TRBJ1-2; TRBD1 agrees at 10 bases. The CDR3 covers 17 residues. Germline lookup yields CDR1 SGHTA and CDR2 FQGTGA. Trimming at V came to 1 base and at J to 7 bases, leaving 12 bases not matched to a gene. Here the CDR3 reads CASSLIPWTGGMGGYTF. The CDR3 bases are TGTGCCAGCAGCTTAATCCCCTGGACAGGGGGAATGGGTGGCTACACCTTC.

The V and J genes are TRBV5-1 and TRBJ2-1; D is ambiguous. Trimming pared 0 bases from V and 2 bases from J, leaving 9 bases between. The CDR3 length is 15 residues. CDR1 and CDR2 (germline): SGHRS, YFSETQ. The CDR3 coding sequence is TGCGCCAGCAGCTTGGTTGCAGGAACCTACAATGAGCAGTTCTTC. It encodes CASSLVAGTYNEQFF.

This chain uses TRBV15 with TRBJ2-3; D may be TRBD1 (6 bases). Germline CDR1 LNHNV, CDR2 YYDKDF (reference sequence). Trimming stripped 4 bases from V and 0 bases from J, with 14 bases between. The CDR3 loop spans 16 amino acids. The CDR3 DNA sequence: TGTGCCACCAGCACCGGGACAACATATAGCACAGATACGCAGTATTTT. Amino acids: CATSTGTTYSTDTQYF.

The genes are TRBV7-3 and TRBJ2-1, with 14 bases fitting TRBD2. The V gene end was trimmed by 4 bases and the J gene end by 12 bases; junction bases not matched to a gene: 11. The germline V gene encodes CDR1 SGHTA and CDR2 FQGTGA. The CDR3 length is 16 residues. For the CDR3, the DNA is TGTGCCAGCAGCTCCACCGGGACTAGCGGGAGAGGCTGGCAGTTCTTC. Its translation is CASSSTGTSGRGWQFF. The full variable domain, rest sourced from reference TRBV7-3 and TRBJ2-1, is GAGVSQTPSNKVTEKGKYVELRCDPISGHTALYWYRQSLGQGPEFLIYFQGTGAADDSGLPNDRFFAVRPEGSVSTLKIQRTERGDSAVYLCASSSTGTSGRGWQFFGPGTRLTVL.

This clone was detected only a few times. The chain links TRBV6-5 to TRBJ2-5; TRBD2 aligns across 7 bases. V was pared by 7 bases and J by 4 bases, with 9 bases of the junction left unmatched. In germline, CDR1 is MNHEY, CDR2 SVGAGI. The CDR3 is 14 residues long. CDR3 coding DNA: TGTGCCAGCAACAACGGGGGGTTGCGAGAGACCCAGTACTTC. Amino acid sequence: CASNNGGLRETQYF.

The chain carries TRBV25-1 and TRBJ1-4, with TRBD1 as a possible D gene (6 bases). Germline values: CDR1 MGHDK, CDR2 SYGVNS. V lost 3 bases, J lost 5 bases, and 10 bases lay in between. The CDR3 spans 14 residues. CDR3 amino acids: CASSETGWNEKLFF. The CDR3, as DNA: TGTGCCAGCAGTGAGACAGGCTGGAATGAAAAACTGTTTTTT.

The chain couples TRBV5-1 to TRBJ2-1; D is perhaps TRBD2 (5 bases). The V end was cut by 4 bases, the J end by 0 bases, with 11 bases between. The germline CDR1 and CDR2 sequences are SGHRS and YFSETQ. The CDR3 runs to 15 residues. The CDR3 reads CASSPPRDSYNEQFF. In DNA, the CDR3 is TGCGCCAGCAGCCCCCCCCGGGACTCCTACAATGAGCAGTTCTTC.

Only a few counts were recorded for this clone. CDR3 nucleotide sequence: TGTGCCAGCTCACCACCGGTAGCGGGAGGGCATCATAATGAGCAGTTCTTC. Protein sequence: CASSPPVAGGHHNEQFF. The chain carries TRBV18 and TRBJ2-1; TRBD2 aligns across 11 bases. CDR1 is KGHSH, CDR2 LQKENI, per germline. CDR3 length: 17 amino acids. V shed 0 bases, J shed 7 bases, and the junction held 8 bases outside the gene matches.

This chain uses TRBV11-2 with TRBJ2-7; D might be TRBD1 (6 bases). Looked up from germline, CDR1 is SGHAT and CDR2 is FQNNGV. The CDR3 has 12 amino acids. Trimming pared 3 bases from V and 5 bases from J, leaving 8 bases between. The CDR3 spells CASSFPGDEQYF. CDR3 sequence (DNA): TGTGCCAGCAGCTTTCCAGGGGACGAGCAGTACTTC.

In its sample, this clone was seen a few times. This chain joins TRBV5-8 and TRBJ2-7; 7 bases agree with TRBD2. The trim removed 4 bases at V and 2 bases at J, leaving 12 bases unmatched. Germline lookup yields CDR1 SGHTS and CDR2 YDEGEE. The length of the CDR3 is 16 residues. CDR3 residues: CASSPTGDYQTYEQYF. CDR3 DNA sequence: TGTGCCAGCAGCCCCACTGGGGACTATCAGACCTACGAGCAGTACTTC.

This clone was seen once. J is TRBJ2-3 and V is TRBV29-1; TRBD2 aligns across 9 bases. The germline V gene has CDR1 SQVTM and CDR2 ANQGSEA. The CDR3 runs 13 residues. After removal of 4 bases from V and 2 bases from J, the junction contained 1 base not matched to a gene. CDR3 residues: CSVGGRATDTQYF. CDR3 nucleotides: TGCAGCGTTGGCGGGAGGGCCACAGATACGCAGTATTTT.

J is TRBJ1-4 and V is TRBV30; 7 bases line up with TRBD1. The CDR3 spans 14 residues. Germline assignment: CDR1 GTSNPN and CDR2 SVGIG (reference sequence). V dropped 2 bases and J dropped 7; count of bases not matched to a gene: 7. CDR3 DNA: TGTGCCTGGAGTCCTGACAGGGTCTCTGAAAAACTGTTTTTT. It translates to CAWSPDRVSEKLFF.

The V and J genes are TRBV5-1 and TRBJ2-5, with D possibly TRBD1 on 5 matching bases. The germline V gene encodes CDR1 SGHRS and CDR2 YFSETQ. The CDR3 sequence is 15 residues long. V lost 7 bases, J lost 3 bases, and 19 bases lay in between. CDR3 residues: CASGVRGSTEETQYF. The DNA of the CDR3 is TGCGCCAGCGGGGTAAGGGGCAGCACCGAAGAGACCCAGTACTTC.

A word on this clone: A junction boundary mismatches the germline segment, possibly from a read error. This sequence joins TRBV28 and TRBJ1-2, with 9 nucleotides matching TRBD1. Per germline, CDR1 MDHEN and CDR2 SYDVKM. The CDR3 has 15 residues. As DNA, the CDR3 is TGTGCCAGCAGTTTACCGCCTCCGGGACAGGGAGAGATTGCCTTC. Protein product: CASSLPPPGQGEIAF.

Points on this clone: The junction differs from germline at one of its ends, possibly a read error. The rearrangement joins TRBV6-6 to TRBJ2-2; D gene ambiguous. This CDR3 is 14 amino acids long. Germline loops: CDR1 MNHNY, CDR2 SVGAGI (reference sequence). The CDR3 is CAGSSLGESGELFF. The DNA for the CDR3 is TGTGCCGGCAGTTCTCTAGGAGAGTCCGGGGAGCTGTTTTTT.

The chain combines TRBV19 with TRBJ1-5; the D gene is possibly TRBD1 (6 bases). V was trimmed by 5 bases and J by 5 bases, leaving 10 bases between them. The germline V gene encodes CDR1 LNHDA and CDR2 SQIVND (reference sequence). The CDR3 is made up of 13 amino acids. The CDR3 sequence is CASSRGQYQPQHF. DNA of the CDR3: TGTGCCAGTAGTCGGGGACAATATCAGCCCCAGCATTTT.

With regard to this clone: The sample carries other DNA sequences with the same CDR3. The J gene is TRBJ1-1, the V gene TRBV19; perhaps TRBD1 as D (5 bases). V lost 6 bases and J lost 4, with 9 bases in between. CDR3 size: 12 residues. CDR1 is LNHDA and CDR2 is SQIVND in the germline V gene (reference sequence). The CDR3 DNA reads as TGTGCCAGTAGGTTGGGGGGCACTGAAGCTTTCTTT. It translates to CASRLGGTEAFF. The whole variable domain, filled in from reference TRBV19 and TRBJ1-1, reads DGGITQSPKYLFRKEGQNVTLSCEQNLNHDAMYWYRQDPGQGLRLIYYSQIVNDFQKGDIAEGYSVSREKKESFPLTVTSAQKNPTAFYLCASRLGGTEAFFGQGTRLTVV.